One and the same sample provided the 2 T cell receptor beta chains below, sequenced in a study of Ad26.COV2.S vaccination and SARS-CoV-2 variants. Produced via immunoSEQ multiplex PCR; TCRdb's table is partial and in-frame only. Among around 450,000 clones listed, 70% to 90% were seen once. Treatment noted: around 19 received Ad26.COV2.S at low or high dose, single or two shots; about five received placebo; per-sample allocation not given. Sampling took place 63 days after the first vaccine or placebo injection. The sample here was peripheral blood, taken in a trial of Ad26.COV2.S vaccine versus placebo. The receptors come from a person between 18 and 65 years old who received the Ad26.COV2.S COVID-19 vaccine or a placebo.

The chain is built from TRBV2 and TRBJ1-2; 8 bases align to TRBD1. The CDR3 totals 15 residues. Germline values: CDR1 SNHLY, CDR2 FYNNEI. Losses at the gene ends were 6 bases for V and 5 bases for J; bases not matched to a gene: 11. CDR3 loop: CASRRDRSIGYGYTF. The CDR3 DNA reads TGTGCCAGCAGACGGGACAGGTCTATTGGGTATGGCTACACCTTC.

V usage is TRBV9 and J usage is TRBJ2-2, with 8 bases fitting TRBD2. Per germline, CDR1 SGDLS and CDR2 YYNGEE. V was clipped by 0 bases and J by 6 bases; unmatched bases: 7. The CDR3 length is 16 residues. The CDR3 is CASSVVTGGASGELFF. The CDR3 DNA sequence: TGTGCCAGCAGCGTAGTCACCGGGGGGGCCTCCGGGGAGCTGTTTTTT.